This T cell receptor beta chain was identified in a study of cytomegalovirus exposure and HLA in healthy donors (dated by TCRdb to about 2017). Regarding the research as a whole: According to an earlier analysis of several hundred of the donors, roughly 180 million T cells yielded roughly 110 million unique TCR beta sequences and more than 250 Gb of sequence data. An early release that covered fewer than 750 HLA-typed donors contained about 300 gigabases of sequencing data and 85 million to 100 million unique TCR sequences. Of the 300 to 400 genotyped donors, roughly 85% fell in the genetic ancestry cluster associated with self-reported Caucasian donors. The study aimed to test whether cataloging public T cell receptors could reveal signatures of past pathogen exposure. Using immunosequencing, the study profiled T cell repertoires from some 670 subjects and related those repertoires to cytomegalovirus serostatus. A separate validation cohort of approximately 130 different subjects was used in addition to the roughly 620-subject first cohort. To predict cytomegalovirus infection status, the study brought together high-throughput TCR immunosequencing, statistical association of individual TCRs with disease status, and machine learning. To study patterns of TCR occurrence, a later analysis re-analyzed previously published TCR beta repertoires from 650 to 750 donors and added high-resolution HLA genotyping. In the later analysis, no new phenotypic data were used to find candidate immune exposures; instead, reliance was placed on TCR beta sequences and their occurrence across donors. In an earlier analysis of 587 of the donors, high-throughput TCR beta sequencing was used to judge whether each TCR beta V gene segment behaved as functional or pseudogenic. Donor age, sex, ethnicity and CMV serostatus were compiled together with the repertoire data. A later genetic analysis took genome-wide SNP genotypes for 398 of the 666 donors and used that subset as a discovery cohort. Every discovery cohort repertoire had been produced on one sequencing platform. Both class I and class II loci were covered by HLA typing, at four-digit resolution. Typing coverage differed by locus: A, B, C, DRB1 and DQB1 were typed in roughly 620-640 donors, DQA1 in 500 to 550, DPA1 in some 570, and DPB1 in approximately 450. A handful of DR-DQ haplotypes were handled as single units for association and clustering because linkage in the cohort was strong. Among about 360 genotyped donors of the cohort, an average of around 240,000 unique TCR beta nucleotide sequences were sequenced per donor, roughly 20% of them non-productive. What the study reported, not specific to this receptor: Because HLA typing was missing for some donors at each locus, association tests included only the typed subset. Linkage disequilibrium might explain the correlated functional status among segregating V segments, but an unknown experimental factor could not be excluded. The presence/absence analyses assumed that sequencing depth was roughly uniform across donors, and that assumption may not be true. In a later genetic analysis, a missense DCLRE1C variant was associated with V-gene and J-gene trimming of TCR beta chains, and the association was replicated in an independent cohort. It was suggested by the authors that the approach could potentially be generalized to other disease states and immunological phenotypes. Most CMV-associated TCR beta chains appeared to be HLA-restricted in a later analysis, and the HLA associations seemed to be driven largely by CMV exposure. In an earlier analysis of about 540 of the donors, most TCR beta V segments were observed in productive rearrangements about 90% or about 30% of the time, broadly matching IMGT annotations. This cohort had only TCR beta chains sequenced, and the lack of alpha or paired-chain data limited which features could be detected. In vitro tests confirmed that three of the cytomegalovirus-associated TCR beta chains recognize cytomegalovirus antigens. A later analysis found that HLA-associated TCR beta chains were more clonally expanded and had lower generation probabilities than equally common non-associated chains. A further reported finding was that TCR beta sequences accurately predicted the HLA-A and HLA-B alleles for most subjects in the first cohort. Strong co-occurrence of HLA alleles, especially DR and DQ, made assigning TCR associations to individual alleles difficult. According to a later analysis, TCR association rates differed among HLA loci, with DRB1 alleles showing the most associated TCRs and HLA-C alleles showing the fewest. According to a later genetic analysis, donors in an Asian-associated ancestry cluster had fewer N-insertions in productive TCRs than the roughly 700-donor mean. Because counts were too low, seventeen rarely observed V segments, including chromosome 9 orphons, were left out of the earlier analysis of a few hundred of the donors. A later analysis associated 15,000 or so TCR beta sequences with specific HLA alleles at a false discovery rate of 0.05. Across donors, most TCR sequences were observed very rarely, whereas some public TCRs were present in many individuals. In a later analysis, several top co-occurrence clusters were reported to appear linked to parvovirus B19, influenza, CMV and Epstein-Barr virus. Some IMGT-functional V segments, including TRBV6-2 and TRBV6-3, could not be told apart with the 87-base-pair reads, so those segments were excluded. The sequencing pipeline was judged likely to have produced a cluster of highly shared sequence variants as a technical artifact. The classifier was reported to diagnose cytomegalovirus status with high specificity and sensitivity in both the original and validation cohorts. CMV serostatus was the only immune exposure information available for the cohort. A total of 150 to 200 TCR beta chains were listed by the study as associated with cytomegalovirus.

Receptor amplification or capture employed the immunoSEQ multiplex PCR assay. A mixture of 60 forward primers for TCR Vbeta segments and 13 reverse primers for TCR Jbeta segments was used in the multiplex PCR. A multiplex PCR assay on genomic DNA amplified the CDR3 region of rearranged TCR beta genes. On the Illumina HiSeq System, the amplified TCR beta libraries were sequenced as 87-base-pair reads. Turning to the authors' computational methods: In a later analysis, some 80 million unique TCR beta chains were counted across the approximately 640 repertoires, and roughly 9.9 million of these chains were shared by at least two donors. Raw reads were error-corrected and collapsed into unique sequences with a nearest-neighbor algorithm that merged closely related sequences to remove PCR and sequencing errors. V, D and J gene segments were assigned by aligning CDR3 sequences to IMGT reference sequences. For a sequence to be retained, a match of at least six nucleotides was required to both a V gene segment and a J gene segment. A rearrangement was called productive if the CDR3 had no stop codons and remained in frame with V and J, and every other rearrangement was called non-productive. Following IMGT convention, CDR3 was defined as the stretch from the second conserved V-encoded cysteine to the conserved J-encoded phenylalanine. The earlier analysis of 500 to 750 of the donors excluded any sequence lacking an unambiguous match to a single V gene segment. An earlier analysis of over 450 of the donors classified V segments as functional when productive rearrangements were above 56.7% and as segregating when the standard deviation between donors was above 5%. A statistical classification framework was developed to diagnose cytomegalovirus status using the catalog of TCR beta chain sequences. In a later analysis, V and J genes were assigned by comparing TCR nucleotide sequences against IMGT/GENE-DB human TR gene sequences. Using the TCRdist pipeline, a later analysis assigned CDR3 sequences along with most-parsimonious VDJ recombination scenarios. In a later analysis, each TCR beta chain was defined by its CDR3 amino acid sequence together with its V-gene family, and reads without a unique V-gene family were excluded. As a way to deal with suspected cross-contamination and a sequencing artifact, a later analysis dropped roughly 600 nucleotide sequences that were highly shared and had low generation probability. In a later analysis, a clonal expansion index was calculated for each public chain from normalized within-repertoire ranks of inferred template counts. In a later analysis, generation probabilities were computed using a VDJ recombination model fitted to out-of-frame rearrangements, and the results were checked against IGoR. A later analysis scored TCR-TCR, TCR-HLA and TCR-CMV co-occurrence with hypergeometric tests, applying a repertoire-size bias correction to TCR pairs. False discovery rates were estimated in a later analysis by permuting HLA or CMV assignments 20 times. In a later analysis, co-occurring TCRs were grouped using DBSCAN, and TCRdist sequence similarity was added for clustering within HLA-allele-positive subsets. Repertoires with fewer than 30,000 or more than 120,000 public chains, plus five repertoires with anomalous nucleotide sharing, were excluded from co-occurrence clustering. Entries here come from immuneACCESS through TCRdb and include only in-frame sequences with V and J called. Some clones fail to appear in such tables; in the studies checked, an unresolved V gene covers under half of the shortfall, and the cause of the remainder is unknown. The V and J calls and the clone size are those of that table, but D and trimming were determined from the DNA. The sample has some 92,000 clones on record, around 75% of them singletons. The top ten clones comprise roughly 11% of the sample.

On this clone: What antigen it recognizes has not been identified. No base quality information exists; no much larger clone differs at one position.

Including the terminal cysteine and phenylalanine, the CDR3 comprises 15 residues. The sequence is cut down to CDR3 DNA, 45 bases in frame from base 1. Cut back by 0 bases and 4 bases, the V and J ends lie 11 bases apart. CDR1 and CDR2, per the germline V gene, are SGHRS and YFSETQ. The cohort comprised 550 to 700 healthy bone marrow donors. At the time of sampling, every cohort member was nominally healthy, though immune exposures that went unrecorded were likely present. The donor tested CMV seropositive and was one of the 289 seropositive cohort members. A peripheral blood sample was provided by each donor, and peripheral blood mononuclear cells were used for TCR beta sequencing. Genomic DNA extraction from the blood cell samples was performed with the Qiagen DNeasy Blood Extraction Kit.

The specimen was PBMCs. This TCR derives from a man aged 18 to 29 in good health and CMV-seropositive. The chain is assembled from TRBV5-1 and TRBJ1-3; the D segment cannot be called with confidence. The CDR3 protein: CASSLDSPSGNTIYF. The nucleotide sequence is given as TGCGCCAGCAGCTTGGACTCCCCTTCGGGAAACACCATATATTTT.